This T cell receptor (beta chain) was found in a study of blood T cell repertoires in COVID-19. Enrollment of patients from Seattle took place during active infection, with longitudinal follow-up. Sequencing was performed with immunoSEQ multiplex PCR; in TCRdb, only in-frame clones are kept and a portion is missing. Here the sample spans a few hundred thousand clones, about nine tenths being singletons. V shed 3 bases and J shed 7 bases, with 15 bases lying between them. From germline, CDR1 is SEHNR and CDR2 FQNEAQ (reference sequence). The CDR3 length is 14 residues. The sequenced material came from peripheral blood. V gene TRBV7-9 combines with J gene TRBJ1-2, with D maybe TRBD1 (5 bases). The receptor's source is a woman in her 30s with COVID-19, enrolled during active disease. The CDR3: CASSFLTDSSGYTF. In DNA form, the CDR3 reads TGTGCCAGCAGCTTTTTGACCGACAGCTCTGGCTACACCTTC.